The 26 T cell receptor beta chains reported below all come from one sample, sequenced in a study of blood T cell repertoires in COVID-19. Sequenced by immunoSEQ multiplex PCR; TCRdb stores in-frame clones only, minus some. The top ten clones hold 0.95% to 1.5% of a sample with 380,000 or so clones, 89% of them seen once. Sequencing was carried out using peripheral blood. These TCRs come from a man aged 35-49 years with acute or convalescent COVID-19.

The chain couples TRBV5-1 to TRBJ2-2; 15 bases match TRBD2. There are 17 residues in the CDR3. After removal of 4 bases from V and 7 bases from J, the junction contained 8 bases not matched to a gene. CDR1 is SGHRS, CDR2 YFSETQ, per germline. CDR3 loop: CASSPGTSGRSSGELFF. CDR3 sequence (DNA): TGCGCCAGCAGCCCCGGGACTAGCGGGAGGTCAAGCGGGGAGCTGTTTTTT.

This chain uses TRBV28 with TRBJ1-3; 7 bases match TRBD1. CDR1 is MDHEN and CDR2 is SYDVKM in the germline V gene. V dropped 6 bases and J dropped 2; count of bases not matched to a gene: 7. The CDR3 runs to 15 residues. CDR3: CASSLTGTAGNTIYF. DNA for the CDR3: TGTGCCAGCAGCCTTACCGGGACAGCTGGAAACACCATATATTTT.

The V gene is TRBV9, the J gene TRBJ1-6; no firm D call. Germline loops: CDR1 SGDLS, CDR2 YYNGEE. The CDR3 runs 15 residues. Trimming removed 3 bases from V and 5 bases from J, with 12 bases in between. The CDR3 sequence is CASSALLTDNSPLHF. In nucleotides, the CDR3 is TGTGCCAGCAGCGCCCTATTAACGGATAATTCACCCCTCCACTTT. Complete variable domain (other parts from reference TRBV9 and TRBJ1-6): DSGVTQTPKHLITATGQRVTLRCSPRSGDLSVYWYQQSLDQGLQFLIQYYNGEERAKGNILERFSAQQFPDLHSELNLSSLELGDSALYFCASSALLTDNSPLHFGNGTRLTVT.

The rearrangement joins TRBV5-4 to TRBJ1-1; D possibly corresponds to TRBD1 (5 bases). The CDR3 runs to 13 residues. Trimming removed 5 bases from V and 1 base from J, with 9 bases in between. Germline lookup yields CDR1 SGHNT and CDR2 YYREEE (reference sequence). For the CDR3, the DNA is TGTGCCAGCAGAGCAGGGAAGAACACTGAAGCTTTCTTT. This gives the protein CASRAGKNTEAFF.

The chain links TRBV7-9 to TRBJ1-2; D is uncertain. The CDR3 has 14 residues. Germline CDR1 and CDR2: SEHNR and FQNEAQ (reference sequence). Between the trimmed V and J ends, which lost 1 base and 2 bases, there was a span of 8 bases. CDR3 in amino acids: CASSLGTGNYGYTF. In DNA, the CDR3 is TGTGCCAGCAGCTTAGGGACGGGAAACTATGGCTACACCTTC.

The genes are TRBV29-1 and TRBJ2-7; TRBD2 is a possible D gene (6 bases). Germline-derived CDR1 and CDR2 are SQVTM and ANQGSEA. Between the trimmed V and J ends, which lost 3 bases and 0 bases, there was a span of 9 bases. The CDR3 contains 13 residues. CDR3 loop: CSVEEGSSYEQYF. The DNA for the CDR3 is TGCAGCGTTGAGGAGGGGAGCTCCTACGAGCAGTACTTC.

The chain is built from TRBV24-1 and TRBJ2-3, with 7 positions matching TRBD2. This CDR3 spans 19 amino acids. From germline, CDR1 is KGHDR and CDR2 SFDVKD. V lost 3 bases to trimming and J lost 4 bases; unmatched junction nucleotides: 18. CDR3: CATSDPRGRRAGPADTQYF. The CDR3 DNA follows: TGTGCCACCAGTGATCCAAGGGGTCGTCGAGCGGGGCCGGCAGATACGCAGTATTTT.

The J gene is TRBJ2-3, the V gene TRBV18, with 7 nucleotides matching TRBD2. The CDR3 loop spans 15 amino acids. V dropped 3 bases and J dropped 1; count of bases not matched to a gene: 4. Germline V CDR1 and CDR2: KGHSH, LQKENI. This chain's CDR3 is CASSPVAGGTDTQYF. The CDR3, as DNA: TGTGCCAGCTCACCGGTGGCGGGGGGCACAGATACGCAGTATTTT.

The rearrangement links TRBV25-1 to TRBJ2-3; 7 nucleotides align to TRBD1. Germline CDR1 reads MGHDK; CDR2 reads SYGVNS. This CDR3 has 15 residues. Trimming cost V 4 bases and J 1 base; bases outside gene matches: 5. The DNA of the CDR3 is TGTGCCAGCAGTGGATACAGGGGAGGCACAGATACGCAGTATTTT. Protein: CASSGYRGGTDTQYF.

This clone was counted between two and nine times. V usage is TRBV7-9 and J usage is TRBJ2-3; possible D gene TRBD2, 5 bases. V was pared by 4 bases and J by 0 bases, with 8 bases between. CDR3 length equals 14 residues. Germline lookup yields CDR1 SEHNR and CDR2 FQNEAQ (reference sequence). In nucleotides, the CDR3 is TGTGCCAGCAGCTACAGCGGAAGCACAGATACGCAGTATTTT. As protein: CASSYSGSTDTQYF. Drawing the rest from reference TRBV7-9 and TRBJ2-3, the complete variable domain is DTGVSQNPRHKITKRGQNVTFRCDPISEHNRLYWYRQTLGQGPEFLTYFQNEAQLEKSRLLSDRFSAERPKGSFSTLEIQRTEQGDSAMYLCASSYSGSTDTQYFGPGTRLTVL.

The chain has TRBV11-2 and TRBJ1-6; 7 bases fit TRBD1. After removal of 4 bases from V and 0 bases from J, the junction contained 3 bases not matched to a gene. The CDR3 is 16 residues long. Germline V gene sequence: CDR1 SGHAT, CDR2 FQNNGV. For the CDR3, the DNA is TGTGCCAGCAGCTCGACAGGGAACTCCTATAATTCACCCCTCCACTTT. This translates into CASSSTGNSYNSPLHF.

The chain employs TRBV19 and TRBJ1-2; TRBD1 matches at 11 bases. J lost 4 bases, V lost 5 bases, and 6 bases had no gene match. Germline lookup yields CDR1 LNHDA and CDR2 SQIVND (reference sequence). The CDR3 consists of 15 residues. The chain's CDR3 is CASSVRTGGGYGYTF. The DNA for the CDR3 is TGTGCCAGTAGTGTGCGGACAGGGGGCGGCTATGGCTACACCTTC.

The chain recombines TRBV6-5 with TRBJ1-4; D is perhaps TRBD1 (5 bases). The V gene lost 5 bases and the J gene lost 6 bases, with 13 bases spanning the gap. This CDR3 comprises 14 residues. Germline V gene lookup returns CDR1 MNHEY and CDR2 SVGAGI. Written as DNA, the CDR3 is TGTGCCAGCAGTCAGGGATATGTACATGAAAAACTGTTTTTT. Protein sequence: CASSQGYVHEKLFF.

The CDR3 DNA reads TGTGCCATCAAGGACAGGCTGGGCACTGAAGCTTTCTTT. It encodes CAIKDRLGTEAFF. The rearrangement links TRBV10-3 to TRBJ1-1, with 7 bases that match TRBD1. V shed 7 bases and J 4 bases; nucleotides not matched to a gene: 6. The CDR3 contains 13 residues. Germline V gives CDR1 ENHRY, CDR2 SYGVKD.

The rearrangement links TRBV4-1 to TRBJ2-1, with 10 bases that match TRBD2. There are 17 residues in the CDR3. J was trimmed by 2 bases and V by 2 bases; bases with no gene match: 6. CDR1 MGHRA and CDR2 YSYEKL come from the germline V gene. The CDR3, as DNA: TGCGCCAGCAGCCAATACCCCGGACTAGCGGCCTACAATGAGCAGTTCTTC. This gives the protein CASSQYPGLAAYNEQFF.

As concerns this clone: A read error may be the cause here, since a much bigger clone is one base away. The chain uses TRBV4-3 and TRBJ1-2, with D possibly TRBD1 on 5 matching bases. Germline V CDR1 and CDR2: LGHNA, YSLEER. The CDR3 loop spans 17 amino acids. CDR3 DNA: TGCGCCCGCAGCCAAACAAACAACCGGGACGGGGGGGGTGGCTACACCTTC. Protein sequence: CARSQTNNRDGGGGYTF.

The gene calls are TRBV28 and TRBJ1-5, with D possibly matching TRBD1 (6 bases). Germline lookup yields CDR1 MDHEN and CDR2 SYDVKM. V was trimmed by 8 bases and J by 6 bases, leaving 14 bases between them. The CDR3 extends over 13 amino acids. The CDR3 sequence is CASFGGAGQPQHF. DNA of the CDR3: TGTGCCAGCTTTGGGGGGGCAGGTCAGCCCCAGCATTTT.

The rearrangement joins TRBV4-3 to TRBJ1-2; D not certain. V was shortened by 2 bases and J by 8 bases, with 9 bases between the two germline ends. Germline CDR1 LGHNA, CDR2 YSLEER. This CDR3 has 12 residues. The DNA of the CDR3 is TGCGCCAGCAGCCAAAGTTTAGAGGGCTACACCTTC. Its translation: CASSQSLEGYTF.

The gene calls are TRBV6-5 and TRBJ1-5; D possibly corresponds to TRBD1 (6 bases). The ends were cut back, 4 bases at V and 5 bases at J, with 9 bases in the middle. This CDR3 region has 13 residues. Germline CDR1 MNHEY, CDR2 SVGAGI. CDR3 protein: CASSSDSHQPQHF. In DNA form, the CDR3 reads TGTGCCAGCAGTTCGGACAGCCATCAGCCCCAGCATTTT.

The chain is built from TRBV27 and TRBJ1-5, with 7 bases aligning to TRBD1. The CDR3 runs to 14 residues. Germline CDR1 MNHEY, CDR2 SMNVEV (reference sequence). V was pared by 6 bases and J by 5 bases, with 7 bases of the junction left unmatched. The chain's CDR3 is CASSRTGFDQPQHF. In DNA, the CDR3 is TGTGCCAGCAGCCGGACAGGCTTCGATCAGCCCCAGCATTTT.

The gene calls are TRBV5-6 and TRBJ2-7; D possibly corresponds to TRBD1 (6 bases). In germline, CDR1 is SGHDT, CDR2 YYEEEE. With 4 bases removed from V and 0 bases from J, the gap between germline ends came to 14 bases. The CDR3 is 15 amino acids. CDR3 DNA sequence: TGTGCCAGCAGCCTCGCAGGGGCAAGCTCCTACGAGCAGTACTTC. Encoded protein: CASSLAGASSYEQYF. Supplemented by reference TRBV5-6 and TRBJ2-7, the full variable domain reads DAGVTQSPTHLIKTRGQQVTLRCSPKSGHDTVSWYQQALGQGPQFIFQYYEEEERQRGNFPDRFSGHQFPNYSSELNVNALLLGDSALYLCASSLAGASSYEQYFGPGTRLTVT.

CDR3 amino acids: CSVEEARGTEAFF. As DNA, the CDR3 is TGCAGCGTTGAGGAAGCCCGGGGCACTGAAGCTTTCTTT. The chain uses TRBV29-1 and TRBJ1-1; no clear D. The CDR3 contains 13 residues. Trimming stripped 3 bases from V and 4 bases from J, with 12 bases between. The germline V gene has CDR1 SQVTM and CDR2 ANQGSEA. The variable domain in full, with the rest retrieved from reference TRBV29-1 and TRBJ1-1, is SAVISQKPSRDICQRGTSLTIQCQVDSQVTMMFWYRQQPGQSLTLIATANQGSEATYESGFVIDKFPISRPNLTFSTLTVSNMSPEDSSIYLCSVEEARGTEAFFGQGTRLTVV.

The CDR3 loop is CASSADIAGGSPAGTDTQYF. The CDR3 DNA is TGTGCCAGCAGTGCAGATATAGCGGGGGGATCCCCCGCGGGCACAGATACGCAGTATTTT. The chain recombines TRBV6-4 with TRBJ2-3, with TRBD2 matching over 10 bases. CDR1 and CDR2 (germline): MRHNA, SNTAGT. This CDR3 has 20 amino acids. The V gene end was trimmed by 4 bases and the J gene end by 1 base; junction bases not matched to a gene: 17.

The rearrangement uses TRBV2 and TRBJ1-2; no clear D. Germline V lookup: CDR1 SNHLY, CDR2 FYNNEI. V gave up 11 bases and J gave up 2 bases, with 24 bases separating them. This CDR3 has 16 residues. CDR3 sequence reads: CAGDAPGESQNYGYTF. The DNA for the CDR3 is TGTGCCGGAGACGCCCCCGGTGAGAGCCAGAACTATGGCTACACCTTC.

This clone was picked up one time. The CDR3 DNA reads TGTGCCAGCAGCTTAAGGGGACAGGCCCGGTCGTCAACTAATGAAAAACTGTTTTTT. Translated, it gives CASSLRGQARSSTNEKLFF. V gene TRBV11-2 combines with J gene TRBJ1-4, with 8 bases lining up with TRBD1. Germline V gene lookup returns CDR1 SGHAT and CDR2 FQNNGV. The V segment lost 2 bases and the J segment 0 bases; nucleotides outside the gene matches: 11. CDR3 size: 19 residues.

The CDR3 DNA sequence: TGTGCCAGCAGCTTAGGGCCACCTGGGGCCAACGTCCTGACTTTC. It translates to CASSLGPPGANVLTF. This rearrangement joins TRBV7-2 to TRBJ2-6; D unclear. With 1 base removed from V and 2 bases from J, the gap between germline ends came to 6 bases. This CDR3 is 15 amino acids long. The germline V gene has CDR1 SGHTA and CDR2 FQGNSA. Drawing the rest from reference TRBV7-2 and TRBJ2-6, the complete variable domain is GAGVSQSPSNKVTEKGKDVELRCDPISGHTALYWYRQSLGQGLEFLIYFQGNSAPDKSGLPSDRFSAERTGGSVSTLTIQRTQQEDSAVYLCASSLGPPGANVLTFGAGSRLTVL.